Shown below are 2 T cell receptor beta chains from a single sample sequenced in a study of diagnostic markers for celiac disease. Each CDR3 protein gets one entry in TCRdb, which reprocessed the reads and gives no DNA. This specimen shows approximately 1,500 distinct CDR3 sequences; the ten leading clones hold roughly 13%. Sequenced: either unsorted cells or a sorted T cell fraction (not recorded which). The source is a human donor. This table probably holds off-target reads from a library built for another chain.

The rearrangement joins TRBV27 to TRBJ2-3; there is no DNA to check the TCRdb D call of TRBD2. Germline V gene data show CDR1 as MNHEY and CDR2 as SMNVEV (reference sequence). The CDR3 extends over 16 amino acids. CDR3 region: CASSPLAGGRIDTQYF.

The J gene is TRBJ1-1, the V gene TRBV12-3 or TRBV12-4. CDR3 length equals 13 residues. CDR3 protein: CASRSFGAVRAFF.